The 5 T cell receptor beta chains listed next were all sequenced from one sample in a study of cytomegalovirus exposure and HLA in healthy donors. 13 Jbeta primers and 60 Vbeta primers were used for the PCR. The assay was immunoSEQ multiplex PCR, and TCRdb's table has in-frame clones only and misses some. The repertoire includes roughly 300,000 clones, 86% of them detected once, and less than 4% sits in the top ten. The sequenced material came from PBMCs. Source of these receptors: a man in his forties in good health and CMV-seropositive.

The rearrangement joins TRBV5-1 to TRBJ2-5; D call uncertain. The last part of the DNA fits TRBJ2-7 better; the J call may be wrong. CDR3 length: 14 amino acids. Looked up from germline, CDR1 is SGHRS and CDR2 is YFSETQ. The CDR3 reads CASSLEPAGYEQYF. CDR3 bases: TGCGCCAGCAGCTTGGAGCCTGCAGGCTACGAGCAGTACTTC.

The rearrangement uses TRBV2 and TRBJ2-1, with 14 bases matching TRBD2. In germline, CDR1 is SNHLY, CDR2 FYNNEI. Unmatched junction bases numbered 4, after V lost 8 bases and J lost 7 bases. CDR3 length: 14 residues. CDR3 DNA: TGTGCCAGCTCCGGGACTAGCGGGAGAAATGAGCAGTTCTTC. It specifies CASSGTSGRNEQFF.

This clone came up a few times. This sequence joins TRBV2 and TRBJ2-7, with D possibly TRBD1 on 6 matching bases. The germline V gene encodes CDR1 SNHLY and CDR2 FYNNEI. Trimming cost V 5 bases and J 6 bases, with 8 bases left between them. The CDR3 is 11 residues long. The chain's CDR3 is CASSHRAEQYF. CDR3 sequence (DNA): TGTGCCAGCAGTCACAGGGCCGAGCAGTACTTC.

The J gene is TRBJ1-3, the V gene TRBV7-3, with 10 positions matching TRBD1. Germline CDR1 SGHTA, CDR2 FQGTGA. J was trimmed by 1 base and V by 5 bases; bases with no gene match: 2. The CDR3 totals 15 residues. The CDR3 region has the DNA TGTGCCAGCAGCCTGGACAGGGGGTCTGGAAACACCATATATTTT. The encoded protein is CASSLDRGSGNTIYF. Filled out from reference TRBV7-3 and TRBJ1-3, the complete variable domain reads GAGVSQTPSNKVTEKGKYVELRCDPISGHTALYWYRQSLGQGPEFLIYFQGTGAADDSGLPNDRFFAVRPEGSVSTLKIQRTERGDSAVYLCASSLDRGSGNTIYFGEGSWLTVV.

This clone was recorded a few times. The rearrangement links TRBV7-3 to TRBJ1-4, with no clear D. Trimming stripped 2 bases from V and 2 bases from J, with 12 bases between. The CDR3 runs to 16 residues. CDR1 and CDR2 from the germline V gene are SGHTA and FQGTGA. CDR3 sequence: CASSLLGRITNEKLFF. In DNA form, the CDR3 reads TGTGCCAGCAGCTTACTGGGGAGAATCACTAATGAAAAACTGTTTTTT.